The 16 T cell receptor beta chains listed next were all sequenced from one sample in a study of neurological immune-mediated disorders. TCRdb itself ran the 5' RACE reads through MiXCR, one entry per CDR3 protein. Here the sample spans more than 55,000 distinct CDR3 sequences, 9.7% being singletons. As to time point: longitudinal time-point 2. Sequencing was carried out using PBMCs. All receptors come from a young man in good health.

Ten or more counts support this clonotype. The V and J genes are TRBV27 and TRBJ2-7; D is perhaps TRBD2 (6 bases). This CDR3 is 13 amino acids long. V was pared by 2 bases and J by 8 bases, with 13 bases between. CDR1 MNHEY and CDR2 SMNVEV come from the germline V gene (reference sequence). The CDR3: CASSLGTQDQQYF. Written as DNA, the CDR3 is TGTGCCAGCAGTTTAGGGACTCAAGACCAGCAGTACTTC.

This clonotype was found many times. Here the CDR3 reads CASSRYQLAEKGYEQYF. CDR3 in DNA: TGTGCCAGCAGCCGCTATCAACTAGCGGAGAAGGGTTACGAGCAGTACTTC. The gene calls are TRBV4-2 and TRBJ2-7; TRBD2 matches 8 bases. Germline V CDR1 and CDR2: LGHNA, YNFKEQ. The CDR3 runs to 17 residues. J lost 4 bases, V lost 4 bases, and 15 bases had no gene match.

The rearrangement links TRBV18 to TRBJ1-1; 7 bases are shared with TRBD1. Germline CDR1 KGHSH, CDR2 LQKENI. The V gene end was trimmed by 4 bases and the J gene end by 4 bases; junction bases not matched to a gene: 9. This CDR3 region has 15 residues. The CDR3 sequence is CASSLGLTGVTEAFF. CDR3 in DNA: TGTGCCAGCTCACTCGGGTTAACAGGGGTCACTGAAGCTTTCTTT.

Comments on this clonotype: A much larger clone differs by one base, so this may be a read error. The V and J genes are TRBV4-1 and TRBJ2-7; a weak D match, TRBD1 (7 bases). Germline V gene data show CDR1 as MGHRA and CDR2 as YSYEKL. The CDR3 extends over 16 amino acids. The CDR3 region is CANSQGGRAPIGEQYF. The CDR3, as DNA: TGCGCCAACAGCCAGGGGGGTAGGGCCCCAATCGGCGAGCAGTACTTC.

This chain links TRBV11-2 with TRBJ2-3; D may be TRBD2 (6 bases). Germline loops: CDR1 SGHAT, CDR2 FQNNGV. CDR3 size: 18 residues. V lost 5 bases, J lost 0 bases, and 21 bases lay in between. CDR3 loop: CASSGRDLSVSSTDTQYF. CDR3 sequence (DNA): TGTGCCAGCAGCGGCCGGGACTTAAGTGTCTCTAGCACAGATACGCAGTATTTT. The full variable domain, rest sourced from reference TRBV11-2 and TRBJ2-3, is EAGVAQSPRYKIIEKRQSVAFWCNPISGHATLYWYQQILGQGPKLLIQFQNNGVVDDSQLPKDRFSAERLKGVDSTLKIQPAKLEDSAVYLCASSGRDLSVSSTDTQYFGPGTRLTVL.

This clonotype was seen ten or more times. The V gene is TRBV28, the J gene TRBJ2-7; perhaps TRBD2 as D (5 bases). With 2 bases removed from V and 0 bases from J, the gap between germline ends came to 11 bases. Germline V lookup: CDR1 MDHEN, CDR2 SYDVKM. The length of the CDR3 is 15 residues. CDR3 coding DNA: TGTGCCAGCAGTTTACCGAGGACTCGCTCCTACGAGCAGTACTTC. This gives the protein CASSLPRTRSYEQYF.

This clonotype was counted at least ten times. The chain uses TRBV5-1 and TRBJ2-3, with 7 bases lining up with TRBD2. Germline V gives CDR1 SGHRS, CDR2 YFSETQ. J gave up 3 bases and V 4 bases, and 11 bases lay outside the gene matches. This CDR3 is built from 16 residues. The CDR3 protein is CASSGWAGVPTDTQYF. The CDR3 coding sequence is TGCGCCAGCAGCGGATGGGCGGGAGTCCCTACAGATACGCAGTATTTT.

This clonotype was recorded once. The V and J genes are TRBV4-1 and TRBJ2-5; a weak D match, TRBD1 (6 bases). V was clipped by 4 bases and J by 4 bases, with 16 bases between them. CDR3 size: 15 residues. Germline CDR1 and CDR2: MGHRA and YSYEKL. The CDR3 sequence: CASSLRLQGRETQYF. As DNA, the CDR3 is TGCGCCAGCAGCCTCAGACTGCAGGGGAGAGAGACCCAGTACTTC.

This clonotype was found many times. The rearrangement links TRBV28 to TRBJ1-4; D possibly corresponds to TRBD1 (6 bases). The CDR3 contains 16 residues. V was cut by 3 bases and J by 7 bases, with 18 bases left in between. Germline V CDR1 and CDR2: MDHEN, SYDVKM. The CDR3 coding sequence is TGTGCCAGCAGTTTCTTATTAGGGACACGAGGTGAAAAACTGTTTTTT. This sequence encodes CASSFLLGTRGEKLFF.

This clonotype was recorded many times. The chain uses TRBV27 and TRBJ2-7; 9 nucleotides match TRBD1. The CDR3 is 15 amino acids. Germline V gene sequence: CDR1 MNHEY, CDR2 SMNVEV (reference sequence). V shed 3 bases, J shed 5 bases, and the junction held 8 bases outside the gene matches. CDR3: CASSFSGQGPDEQYF. The CDR3 nucleotides read TGTGCCAGCAGTTTTAGCGGACAGGGGCCCGACGAGCAGTACTTC.

This clonotype was seen repeatedly, ten times or more. This chain joins TRBV7-2 and TRBJ2-2; no clear D gene. The CDR3 is 13 amino acids. Trimming pared 5 bases from V and 8 bases from J, leaving 12 bases between. CDR1 SGHTA and CDR2 FQGNSA come from the germline V gene. The CDR3 protein is CASSGVTRGELFF. CDR3 nucleotide sequence: TGTGCCAGCAGCGGGGTGACAAGGGGGGAGCTGTTTTTT. Combining the CDR3 with reference TRBV7-2 and TRBJ2-2 gives the whole variable domain GAGVSQSPSNKVTEKGKDVELRCDPISGHTALYWYRQSLGQGLEFLIYFQGNSAPDKSGLPSDRFSAERTGGSVSTLTIQRTQQEDSAVYLCASSGVTRGELFFGEGSRLTVL.

This clonotype was seen a handful of times. The J gene is TRBJ2-3, the V gene TRBV14, with D perhaps matching TRBD1 or TRBD2 (5 bases each). This CDR3 has 16 residues. Trimming left V 1 base short and J 1 base short, with 12 bases between. Germline V lookup: CDR1 SGHDN, CDR2 FVKESK. CDR3: CASSQGGGARTDTQYF. As DNA, the CDR3 is TGTGCCAGCAGCCAAGGTGGGGGAGCGCGCACAGATACGCAGTATTTT.

This clonotype was seen ten or more times. The chain is built from TRBV6-5 and TRBJ2-1; weak D call: TRBD2 (5 bases). Germline V gene lookup returns CDR1 MNHEY and CDR2 SVGAGI. Trimming removed 1 base from V and 3 bases from J, with 10 bases in between. This CDR3 is 15 amino acids long. The CDR3 coding sequence is TGTGCCAGCAGTTACTTTTCCGGGGTCTACAATGAGCAGTTCTTC. This encodes CASSYFSGVYNEQFF.

This clonotype was seen ten or more times. V is TRBV7-3 and J is TRBJ2-7; D unresolved. Trimming cost V 5 bases and J 6 bases, with 17 bases left between them. Germline lookup yields CDR1 SGHTA and CDR2 FQGTGA. The CDR3 runs 14 residues. The CDR3 DNA sequence: TGTGCCAGCAGCGTGTCCGGCCAACCCACCGAGCAGTACTTC. Residues: CASSVSGQPTEQYF.

In its sample, this clonotype was seen many times. This chain joins TRBV29-1 and TRBJ1-1, with D unresolved. Germline V gene data show CDR1 as SQVTM and CDR2 as ANQGSEA. Deletions cut 5 bases from V and 0 bases from J, with 13 bases between. The CDR3 extends over 14 amino acids. CDR3 in amino acids: CSVHLRTMNTEAFF. As DNA, the CDR3 is TGCAGCGTTCATCTGCGGACTATGAACACTGAAGCTTTCTTT. The entire variable domain, with the rest obtained from reference TRBV29-1 and TRBJ1-1, is as follows: SAVISQKPSRDICQRGTSLTIQCQVDSQVTMMFWYRQQPGQSLTLIATANQGSEATYESGFVIDKFPISRPNLTFSTLTVSNMSPEDSSIYLCSVHLRTMNTEAFFGQGTRLTVV.

At least ten counts were recorded for this clonotype. V usage is TRBV7-8 and J usage is TRBJ2-3; a weak D match, TRBD1 (6 bases). The CDR3 has 16 residues. The V gene's germline CDR1 is SGHVS and CDR2 FQNEAQ. Trimming removed 1 base from V and 1 base from J, with 12 bases in between. The DNA for the CDR3 is TGTGCCAGCAGCTTAGAACAGGGATTCGGCACAGATACGCAGTATTTT. Its translation is CASSLEQGFGTDTQYF.